Given below is one T cell receptor beta chain in context. This entry is derived from a study of regulatory T cells in long-lasting Graves disease. As to time point: persistent/refractory GD, antithyroid drugs over 5 years with positive TRAb. Preparation of the TCR library used RNA extracted from PBMCs. From germline, CDR1 is LNHDA and CDR2 SQIVND (reference sequence). The V gene lost 7 bases and the J gene lost 4 bases, with 25 bases spanning the gap. CDR3 length: 18 residues. For TCR beta, libraries came from iRepertoire HTBI primers and Arm-PCR of CDR3 regions. TCRdb reanalysed the multiplex PCR reads using MiXCR and keeps one entry per CDR3 protein. The sample yields about 470,000 distinct CDR3 sequences, roughly 21% seen once.

The source material was peripheral blood mononuclear cells (PBMCs), sampled when the disease was refractory, from a patient treated with antithyroid drugs. V gene TRBV19 combines with J gene TRBJ2-2, with D tentatively TRBD1 (6 bases). The sequence derives from a female donor with Graves disease. The CDR3 coding sequence is TGTGCCAGTATCCCCTATCAGGGTCTGGGGGCAGGCACCGGGGAGCTGTTTTTT. Its protein product is CASIPYQGLGAGTGELFF.